This T cell receptor beta chain originates from a study of cytomegalovirus exposure and HLA in healthy donors. Study-level results: The investigators catalogued 180 or so TCR beta chains as cytomegalovirus-associated. In an earlier analysis, about 87% or about 30%: the productive usage of most TCR beta V segments.

This cohort consisted of healthy bone marrow donors. Use of 60 Vbeta and 13 Jbeta primers characterized the PCR. Per the original data handling: Later reanalysis found 75 million to 95 million unique TCR beta chains, about 11 million of them shared. Produced via immunoSEQ multiplex PCR; TCRdb's table is partial and in-frame only. Clone size and V and J calls were adopted from that table, with D and trimming inferred from the DNA. In total, the table holds more than 85,000 clones. Concerning this clone itself: What it binds is not known.

The CDR3 runs to 14 residues. Germline assignment: CDR1 SEHNR and CDR2 FQNEAQ (reference sequence). V lost 6 bases, J lost 10 bases, and 12 bases stayed unmatched. The sequence derives from a girl under 18 in good health and CMV-seropositive. Sequencing was done on a sample of PBMCs. The chain has TRBV7-9 and TRBJ2-1, with 7 bases matching TRBD2. The CDR3 DNA reads TGTGCCAGCAGTATCGGGGGGACGGAGCGGGAGCAGTTCTTC. Protein product: CASSIGGTEREQFF.